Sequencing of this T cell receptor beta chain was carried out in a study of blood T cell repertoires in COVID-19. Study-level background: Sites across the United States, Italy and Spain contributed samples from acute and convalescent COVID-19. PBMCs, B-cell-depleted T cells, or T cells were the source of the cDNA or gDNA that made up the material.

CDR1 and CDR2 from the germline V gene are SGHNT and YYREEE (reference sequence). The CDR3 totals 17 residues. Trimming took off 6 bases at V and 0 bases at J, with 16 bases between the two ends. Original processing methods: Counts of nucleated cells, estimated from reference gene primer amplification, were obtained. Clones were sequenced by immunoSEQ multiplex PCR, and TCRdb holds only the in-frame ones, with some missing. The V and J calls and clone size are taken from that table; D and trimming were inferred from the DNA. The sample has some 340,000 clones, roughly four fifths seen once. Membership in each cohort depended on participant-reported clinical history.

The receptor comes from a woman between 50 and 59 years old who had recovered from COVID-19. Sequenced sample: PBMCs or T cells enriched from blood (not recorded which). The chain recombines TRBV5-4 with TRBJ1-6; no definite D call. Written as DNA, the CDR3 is TGTGCCAGCACCCTGCGGGGTCTGAGCTCCTATAATTCACCCCTCCACTTT. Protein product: CASTLRGLSSYNSPLHF.